These 23 T cell receptor beta chains came from one sample sequenced in a study of control samples from healthy donors and cancer patients. Assay: immunoSEQ multiplex PCR; the TCRdb copy retains only in-frame clones and omits some. The data show 150,000 to 200,000 clones, approximately 90% seen once. Sequencing used blood. These receptors were obtained from a young woman in good health.

This sequence joins TRBV28 and TRBJ1-3; 7 nucleotides align to TRBD1. CDR3 length equals 14 residues. Germline CDR1 and CDR2: MDHEN and SYDVKM. J was trimmed by 4 bases and V by 8 bases; bases with no gene match: 8. As DNA, the CDR3 is TGTGCCAGCCAGGGAAGGGGGCGCGGAAACACCATATATTTT. As protein: CASQGRGRGNTIYF.

This chain links TRBV19 with TRBJ2-7, with a weak D call TRBD1 (6 bases). The germline V and J ends were trimmed by 3 bases and 0 bases, with 12 bases remaining between them. The CDR3 is made up of 15 amino acids. CDR1 and CDR2 from the germline V gene are LNHDA and SQIVND (reference sequence). In DNA, the CDR3 is TGTGCCAGTAGTATCTATACAGGGTCCTCCTACGAGCAGTACTTC. Encoded protein: CASSIYTGSSYEQYF. The full variable domain, in which reference TRBV19 and TRBJ2-7 provide the parts outside the CDR3, is DGGITQSPKYLFRKEGQNVTLSCEQNLNHDAMYWYRQDPGQGLRLIYYSQIVNDFQKGDIAEGYSVSREKKESFPLTVTSAQKNPTAFYLCASSIYTGSSYEQYFGPGTRLTVT.

This clone was observed a single time. This chain links TRBV28 with TRBJ2-1; D remains unclear. V was cut by 6 bases and J by 9 bases, with 9 bases left in between. Germline V gives CDR1 MDHEN, CDR2 SYDVKM. This CDR3 region has 11 residues. In DNA form, the CDR3 reads TGTGCCAGCAGCTTCTTAGGTGAGCAGTTCTTC. Translated, it gives CASSFLGEQFF.

The rearrangement links TRBV21-1 to TRBJ1-4; no DNA check was done on the table's D call, TRBD1. TRBV21-1 is designated a pseudogene. The CDR3 loop spans 16 amino acids. The CDR3 nucleotides read TGTGCCAGCAGAGACAGGGGGTCCTCAACTAATGAAAAACTGTTTTTT. Its protein is CASRDRGSSTNEKLFF.

As DNA, the CDR3 is TGCGCCAGCAGCCAAGCGACGGGGTATGGCTACACCTTC. Protein: CASSQATGYGYTF. The J gene is TRBJ1-2, the V gene TRBV4-1, with D uncertain. From germline, CDR1 is MGHRA and CDR2 YSYEKL. The CDR3 covers 13 residues. The V and J ends lost 1 base and 5 bases respectively, with 8 bases between them.

The gene calls are TRBV10-2 and TRBJ2-3; 9 bases align to TRBD2. The CDR3 covers 16 residues. J gave up 2 bases and V 2 bases, and 5 bases lay outside the gene matches. CDR1 and CDR2 from the germline V gene are WSHSY and SAAADI. CDR3: CASSEQAGGLTDTQYF. The CDR3, as DNA: TGCGCCAGCAGTGAGCAAGCGGGAGGTCTCACAGATACGCAGTATTTT.

This clone was observed once. The V and J genes are TRBV5-8 and TRBJ2-7; TRBD2 matches 7 bases. V was pared by 4 bases and J by 3 bases, with 4 bases of the junction left unmatched. Germline CDR1 SGHTS, CDR2 YDEGEE. The CDR3 runs 13 residues. CDR3 region: CASSVGGNYEQYF. CDR3 nucleotides: TGTGCCAGCAGCGTCGGGGGGAACTACGAGCAGTACTTC. Full variable domain (rest looked up from reference TRBV5-8 and TRBJ2-7): EAGVTQSPTHLIKTRGQQATLRCSPISGHTSVYWYQQALGLGLQFLLWYDEGEERNRGNFPPRFSGRQFPNYSSELNVNALELEDSALYLCASSVGGNYEQYFGPGTRLTVT.

The J gene is TRBJ1-6, the V gene TRBV27, with unresolved D. The CDR3 sequence is 15 residues long. Trimming left V 0 bases short and J 7 bases short, with 10 bases between. Germline CDR1 is MNHEY and CDR2 is SMNVEV (reference sequence). The CDR3 here is CASSLSKVLNSPLHF. The CDR3, as DNA: TGTGCCAGCAGTTTATCGAAGGTATTGAATTCACCCCTCCACTTT.

DNA for the CDR3: TGTGCCAGCAGCCCCCAGGGGGCGGAGGAGCCCCAGTACTTC. As protein: CASSPQGAEEPQYF. The rearrangement links TRBV7-3 to TRBJ2-5; 8 bases match TRBD1. Germline V gene lookup returns CDR1 SGHTA and CDR2 FQGTGA. This CDR3 contains 14 residues. Trimming cost V 5 bases and J 9 bases; bases outside gene matches: 11.

This chain links TRBV4-1 with TRBJ1-3, with a possible D match to TRBD1 (5 bases). Germline lookup yields CDR1 MGHRA and CDR2 YSYEKL. The CDR3 runs 15 residues. Trimming cost V 1 base and J 0 bases, with 7 bases left between them. The CDR3 here is CASSQGQNSGNTIYF. The CDR3 DNA reads TGCGCCAGCAGCCAAGGACAGAACTCTGGAAACACCATATATTTT.

This chain connects TRBV28 to TRBJ2-7; 10 nucleotides agree with TRBD2. The V segment lost 2 bases and the J segment 3 bases; nucleotides outside the gene matches: 7. This CDR3 contains 16 residues. The germline gives CDR1 MDHEN, CDR2 SYDVKM. This CDR3 reads CASSLLGLAEVYEQYF. In nucleotides, the CDR3 is TGTGCCAGCAGTTTACTCGGACTAGCGGAAGTCTACGAGCAGTACTTC.

The J gene is TRBJ1-5, the V gene TRBV18, with 7 bases matching TRBD1. Germline V gives CDR1 KGHSH, CDR2 LQKENI. V was pared by 4 bases and J by 6 bases, with 9 bases of the junction left unmatched. CDR3 size: 15 residues. For the CDR3, the DNA is TGTGCCAGCTCACGGGGGACAGCAGTTGGTCAGCCCCAGCATTTT. Translated, it gives CASSRGTAVGQPQHF.

The rearrangement links TRBV27 to TRBJ2-7, with 12 bases identical to TRBD2. The CDR3 is made up of 16 amino acids. V shed 5 bases, J shed 4 bases, and the junction held 9 bases outside the gene matches. Per the germline V gene, CDR1 is MNHEY and CDR2 is SMNVEV (reference sequence). The DNA of the CDR3 is TGTGCCAGCAGTCCACGGACTAGCGGGAAAGGTTACGAGCAGTACTTC. Protein product: CASSPRTSGKGYEQYF.

In the case of this clone: The junction does not match germline at one end; this may be a read error. This rearrangement joins TRBV6-1 to TRBJ1-5; the match to TRBD1 covers 8 bases. CDR1 is MNHNS and CDR2 is SASEGT in the germline V gene. The CDR3 length is 17 residues. Here the CDR3 reads CAGSEHPWTGQGQPQHF. The CDR3 DNA sequence: TGTGCCGGCAGTGAACACCCTTGGACAGGGCAGGGTCAGCCCCAGCATTTT.

The chain recombines TRBV4-2 with TRBJ2-2; D is uncertain. Germline-derived CDR1 and CDR2 are LGHNA and YNFKEQ. The CDR3 spans 14 residues. Deletions cut 7 bases from V and 5 bases from J, with 14 bases between. In nucleotides, the CDR3 is TGTGCCAGCACCCTGGGTTGGGATACCGGGGAGCTGTTTTTT. It yields the protein CASTLGWDTGELFF.

The J gene is TRBJ1-4, the V gene TRBV6-5; a weak D match, TRBD1 (6 bases). CDR3 length equals 15 residues. Trimming shortened V by 5 bases and J by 4 bases, and 14 bases separated the two germline ends. Germline CDR1 reads MNHEY; CDR2 reads SVGAGI. The CDR3 DNA reads as TGTGCCAGCAGTCTGCAGACAGGCATTAATGAAAAACTGTTTTTT. Translation: CASSLQTGINEKLFF.

The V and J genes are TRBV18 and TRBJ1-5; TRBD1 might be the D (5 bases). The CDR3 sequence is 14 residues long. Between the trimmed V and J ends, which lost 6 bases and 9 bases, there was a span of 18 bases. Germline V lookup: CDR1 KGHSH, CDR2 LQKENI. The CDR3 reads CASSEGPAHRPQHF. CDR3 DNA: TGTGCCAGCTCTGAGGGGCCGGCTCATCGGCCCCAGCATTTT.

V is TRBV27 and J is TRBJ2-6; D perhaps matches TRBD2 (7 bases). The CDR3 runs to 18 residues. V gave up 6 bases and J gave up 0 bases, with 18 bases separating them. Germline CDR1 and CDR2: MNHEY and SMNVEV (reference sequence). In DNA form, the CDR3 reads TGTGCCAGCAGCCCGAGGGGGGGTGGGCGCTCTGGGGCCAACGTCCTGACTTTC. Translating gives CASSPRGGGRSGANVLTF.

The V gene is TRBV7-6, the J gene TRBJ2-2; a weak D match, TRBD1 (5 bases). The CDR3 runs to 19 residues. Germline V CDR1 and CDR2: SGHVS, FNYEAQ. V dropped 4 bases and J dropped 1 base, with 22 bases sitting between them. CDR3 residues: CASSYNPSKIRGNTGELFF. CDR3 nucleotides: TGTGCCAGCAGCTATAACCCTTCCAAAATAAGGGGGAACACCGGGGAGCTGTTTTTT.

V usage is TRBV3-1 (or the pseudogene TRBV3-2) and J usage is TRBJ2-1, with 11 bases matching TRBD2. The CDR3 covers 18 residues. V dropped 4 bases and J dropped 5; count of bases not matched to a gene: 13. The germline V gene has CDR1 LGHDT and CDR2 YNNKEL (reference sequence). The chain's CDR3 is CASSRRHLGTSGHNEQFF. The DNA for the CDR3 is TGTGCCAGCAGCCGGAGACATCTGGGGACTAGCGGACACAATGAGCAGTTCTTC.

The chain employs TRBV18 and TRBJ1-6, with a weak D call TRBD1 (5 bases). With 2 bases removed from V and 7 bases from J, the gap between germline ends came to 15 bases. The V gene's germline CDR1 is KGHSH and CDR2 LQKENI. The CDR3 has 16 amino acids. CDR3 coding DNA: TGTGCCAGCTCACCATTTTATTCAGGGAGCAATTCACCCCTCCACTTT. Amino acids: CASSPFYSGSNSPLHF. The whole variable domain, remainder taken from reference TRBV18 and TRBJ1-6, is NAGVMQNPRHLVRRRGQEARLRCSPMKGHSHVYWYRQLPEEGLKFMVYLQKENIIDESGMPKERFSAEFPKEGPSILRIQQVVRGDSAAYFCASSPFYSGSNSPLHFGNGTRLTVT.

The chain joins TRBV7-3 to TRBJ2-3; D gene unclear. The CDR3 is 15 amino acids. Trimming left V 3 bases short and J 0 bases short, with 10 bases between. Germline V lookup: CDR1 SGHTA, CDR2 FQGTGA. In DNA, the CDR3 is TGTGCCAGCAGCTTGACATTCGGTAGCACAGATACGCAGTATTTT. Translated: CASSLTFGSTDTQYF.

J is TRBJ2-2 and V is TRBV19; 12 positions match TRBD2. CDR3 length: 17 residues. The V and J ends lost 1 base and 7 bases, in that order; junction bases with no gene match: 7. Germline assignment: CDR1 LNHDA and CDR2 SQIVND (reference sequence). CDR3 DNA: TGTGCCAGTAGTATAGGGGCTAGCGGGAGGGCCCGCGGGGAGCTGTTTTTT. It codes for CASSIGASGRARGELFF.